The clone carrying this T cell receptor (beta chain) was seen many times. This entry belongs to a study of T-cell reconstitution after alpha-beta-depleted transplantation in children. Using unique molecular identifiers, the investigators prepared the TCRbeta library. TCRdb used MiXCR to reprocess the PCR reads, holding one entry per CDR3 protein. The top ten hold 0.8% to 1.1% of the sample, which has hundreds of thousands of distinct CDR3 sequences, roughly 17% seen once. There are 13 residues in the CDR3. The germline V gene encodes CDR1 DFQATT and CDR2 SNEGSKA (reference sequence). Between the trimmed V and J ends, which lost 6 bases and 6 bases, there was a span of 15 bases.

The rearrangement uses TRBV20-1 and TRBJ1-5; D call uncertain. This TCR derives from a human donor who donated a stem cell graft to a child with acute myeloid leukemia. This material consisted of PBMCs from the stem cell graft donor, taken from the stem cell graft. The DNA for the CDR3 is TGCAGTGCCCACAAGGGTGCGGGTCAGCCCCAGCATTTT. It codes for CSAHKGAGQPQHF.